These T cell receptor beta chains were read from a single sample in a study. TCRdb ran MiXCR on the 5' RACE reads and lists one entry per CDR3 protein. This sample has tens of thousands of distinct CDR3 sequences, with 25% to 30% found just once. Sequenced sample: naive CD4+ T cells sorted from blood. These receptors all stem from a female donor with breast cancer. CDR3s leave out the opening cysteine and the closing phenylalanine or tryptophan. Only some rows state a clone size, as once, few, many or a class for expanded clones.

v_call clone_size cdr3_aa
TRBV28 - ASSFRDRDAF
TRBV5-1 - ASSFQSRDEQF
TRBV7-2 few ASSLVGTSGSTDTQY
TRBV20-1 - SARELDRGTDTQY
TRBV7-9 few ASSLRQGASAF
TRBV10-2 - ASRGLVNTQY
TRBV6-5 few ASSSVAGESRF
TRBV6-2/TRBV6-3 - ASRDGGANYGYT
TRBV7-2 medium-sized ASSLAAGANEQF
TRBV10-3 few AISESVLLLYGYT
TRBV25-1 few ASSVYREQF
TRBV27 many ASSRQSNQPQH
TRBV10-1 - ASSKGLWNTQY
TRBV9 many ASSPGLADYEQY
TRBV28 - ASGINTEAF
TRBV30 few AWSVIQGRNSPLH
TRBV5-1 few ASSLGRPLDEQY
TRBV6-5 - ASSYSAGVGEQY
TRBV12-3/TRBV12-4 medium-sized ASSLAGIQARF
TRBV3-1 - ASSPTANEKLF
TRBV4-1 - ASSQVRSEKLF
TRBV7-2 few ASSSPGSTDTQY
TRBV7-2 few ASSLLAGGPPPYNEQF
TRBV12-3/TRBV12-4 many ASSLDRGVETQY
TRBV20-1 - SATPAGQWGGYT
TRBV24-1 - ATSDPGTKDGYT
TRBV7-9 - AIRGSGSDTQY
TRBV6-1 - ASSATRDRGN
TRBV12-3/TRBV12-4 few ASSPPGLAGRETQY
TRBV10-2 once ASRGLAGRDEQY
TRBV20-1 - SAITVGYT
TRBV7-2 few ASSPRGSGANVLT
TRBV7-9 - ASSKTGGSIQY
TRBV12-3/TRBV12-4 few ASSLRTSGGVTYEQY
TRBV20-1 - SAIRQAGGPAGEQY
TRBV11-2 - ASSFGTSGSDTQY
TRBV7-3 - ASSPPQQLGELF
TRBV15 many ATSRDSAIEQF
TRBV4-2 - ASSQDDGFNEKLF
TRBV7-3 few ASSSRGTDYGYT
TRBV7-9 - ASSIRAWESGIYNEQF
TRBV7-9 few ASSGGARGNQPQH
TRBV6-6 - ASSYSRGKETQY
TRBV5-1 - ASSLVPDSYNEQF
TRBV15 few ATSTGTSGGLVETQY
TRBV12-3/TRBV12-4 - ASSLTPGTYGYT
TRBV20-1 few SAPQGSGPTDTQY
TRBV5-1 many ASSLRTAENEKLF
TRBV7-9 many ASSVQGALYGYT
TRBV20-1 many SARDYMRGVYNEQF
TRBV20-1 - SARGSGGSETQY
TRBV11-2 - ASSLDYGEDTQY
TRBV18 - ASSLPRDQEKLF
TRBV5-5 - ASSPEGTRWTEAF
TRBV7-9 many ASSFQGGTIETQY
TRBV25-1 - ASSDLRGPTDTQY
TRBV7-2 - ASSLGRGTSDTQY
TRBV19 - ASSRGGRGRETQY
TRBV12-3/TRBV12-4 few ASSYNVGQETQY
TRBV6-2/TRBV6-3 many ASSTGSPLH